This TCR beta chain was obtained from a study of patients and donors after allogeneic stem cell transplantation. The CDR3 covers 15 residues. The germline CDR1 and CDR2 sequences are SGHTA and FQGNSA. The V segment lost 5 bases and the J segment 7 bases; nucleotides outside the gene matches: 10. TCRdb re-analysed the RT-PCR reads in MiXCR, keeping a single row per CDR3 protein. Of more than 850,000 distinct CDR3 sequences in the sample, 15% to 20% were seen once. The receptor was isolated from a human donor who was either an allogeneic HSCT recipient or a stem cell or donor lymphocyte infusion donor (not recorded which). It is not recorded whose cells these are; they may come from a transplant donor. The sequenced sample was blood, either unsorted or a sorted T cell fraction (not recorded which). This chain connects TRBV7-2 to TRBJ2-1; 8 bases map to TRBD2. The CDR3 DNA is TGTGCCAGCAGCGGTGGCAGCGGGAGAAAGAATGAGCAGTTCTTC. Translating gives CASSGGSGRKNEQFF.